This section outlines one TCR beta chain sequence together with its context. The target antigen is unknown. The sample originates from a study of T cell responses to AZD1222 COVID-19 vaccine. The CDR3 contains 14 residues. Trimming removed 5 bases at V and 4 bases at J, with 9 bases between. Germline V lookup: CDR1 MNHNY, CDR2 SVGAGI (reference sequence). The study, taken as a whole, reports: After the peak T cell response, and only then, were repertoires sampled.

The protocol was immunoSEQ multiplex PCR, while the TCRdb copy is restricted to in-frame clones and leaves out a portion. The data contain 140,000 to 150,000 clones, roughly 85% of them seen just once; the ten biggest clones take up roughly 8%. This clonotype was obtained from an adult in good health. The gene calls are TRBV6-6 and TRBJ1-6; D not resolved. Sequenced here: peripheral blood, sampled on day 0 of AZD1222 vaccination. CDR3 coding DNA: TGTGCCAGCAGTCAACAGAGTTATAATTCACCCCTCCACTTT. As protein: CASSQQSYNSPLHF.